This is a list of T cell receptor beta chains from one sample in a study of graft-versus-host responses after intestinal transplantation. Sequencing used immunoSEQ multiplex PCR; TCRdb keeps in-frame clones, though not all of them. This sample has 95,000 to 150,000 clones, with approximately 92% found just once. These TCRs are of unknown antigen specificity. The sample here was unstimulated CD4+ T cells sorted from spleen or lymph node cells, taken before intestinal transplant. The origin of the receptors is a human donor who received an intestinal transplant. Both conserved end residues are part of each CDR3. Fields, in order: CDR3 protein, CDR3 DNA, clone size, V gene, J gene, D gene. D genes are given only for firm matches. Only part of the rows carry a size: once, few, many, or a class if the clone is expanded.

CASSLGRWEGETQYF,TGTGCCAGCAGCTTAGGCCGGTGGGAGGGGGAGACCCAGTACTTC,NA,TRBV7-2,TRBJ2-5,TRBD2
CASSITRQGTEAFF,TGTGCCAGTAGTATCACTCGACAGGGCACTGAAGCTTTCTTT,NA,TRBV19,TRBJ1-1,TRBD1
CASSFARLASSYEQYF,TGTGCCAGCAGCTTCGCGAGACTAGCGAGCTCCTACGAGCAGTACTTC,NA,TRBV7-8,TRBJ2-7,TRBD2
CASSPSQGLSFTDTQYF,TGTGCCAGCTCACCTAGTCAAGGTCTATCGTTCACAGATACGCAGTATTTT,NA,TRBV18,TRBJ2-3,NA
CASRDRKLNTEAFF,TGTGCCAGCAGGGACCGTAAGCTGAACACTGAAGCTTTCTTT,NA,TRBV2,TRBJ1-1,NA
CASSLGQFQETQYF,TGTGCCAGCAGCTTGGGTCAGTTCCAAGAGACCCAGTACTTC,NA,TRBV5-4,TRBJ2-5,NA
CASSYTREGGYTF,TGTGCCAGCAGTTACACCAGGGAGGGGGGCTACACCTTC,once,TRBV6-6,TRBJ1-2,NA
CASSLGGTALNYGYTF,TGCGCCAGCAGCTTGGGGGGGACAGCTCTTAACTATGGCTACACCTTC,NA,TRBV5-1,TRBJ1-2,TRBD1
CASNQRGTGGYEQYF,TGTGCCAGCAACCAAAGAGGGACGGGGGGGTACGAGCAGTACTTC,NA,TRBV5-5,TRBJ2-7,TRBD2
CASSYDVNNEQFF,TGTGCCAGCAGTTACGATGTAAACAATGAGCAGTTCTTC,NA,TRBV6-6,TRBJ2-1,NA
CASSPKLEGIRNEQFF,TGTGCCAGCAGCCCAAAACTAGAGGGGATCCGCAATGAGCAGTTCTTC,NA,TRBV11-2,TRBJ2-1,NA
CASSPQGSQETQYF,TGTGCCAGCAGCCCCCAAGGGAGCCAAGAGACCCAGTACTTC,NA,TRBV5-6,TRBJ2-5,NA
CASRFGRVSDTQYF,TGTGCCAGCAGATTCGGCAGGGTTTCGGATACGCAGTATTTT,NA,TRBV2,TRBJ2-3,NA
CASRGDRPTNSPLHF,TGTGCCAGCAGAGGGGACAGGCCGACTAATTCACCCCTCCACTTT,NA,TRBV6-1,TRBJ1-6,TRBD1
CASSLGEGLSTGELFF,TGTGCCAGCAGCTTAGGGGAGGGCCTTAGCACCGGGGAGCTGTTTTTT,NA,TRBV7-9,TRBJ2-2,TRBD2
CASSMGESPYNEQFF,TGTGCCAGTAGTATGGGGGAGTCCCCCTACAATGAGCAGTTCTTC,NA,TRBV19,TRBJ2-1,NA
CASSLNRPGTVEQFF,TGCGCCAGCAGCTTGAATCGACCTGGAACCGTTGAGCAGTTCTTC,NA,TRBV5-1,TRBJ2-1,NA
CASQVGGGPNNEQFF,TGTGCCAGCCAGGTTGGGGGCGGACCAAACAATGAGCAGTTCTTC,NA,TRBV5-4,TRBJ2-1,NA
CSVRYGGVKETQYF,TGCAGCGTTAGATATGGAGGGGTCAAGGAGACCCAGTACTTC,NA,TRBV29-1,TRBJ2-5,NA
CASSSRGVLGNTIYF,TGCGCCAGCAGTTCACGGGGGGTCCTTGGAAACACCATATATTTT,few,TRBV5-1,TRBJ1-3,NA
CASGGLTVNEQFF,TGTGCCAGCGGCGGGCTTACGGTCAATGAGCAGTTCTTC,NA,TRBV27,TRBJ2-1,NA
CASTFFWGSHVLTF,TGTGCCAGCACCTTCTTTTGGGGCTCGCACGTCCTGACTTTC,NA,TRBV6-5,TRBJ2-6,NA
CASSVNRVSEAFF,TGCGCCAGCAGTGTAAACAGGGTTTCTGAAGCTTTCTTT,NA,TRBV10-1,TRBJ1-1,NA
CASSVAGGSKNSGANVLTF,TGTGCCAGCAGCGTAGCTGGCGGGAGCAAGAACTCTGGGGCCAACGTCCTGACTTTC,NA,TRBV9,TRBJ2-6,TRBD2
CASSLVYRGETQYF,TGTGCTAGCAGCTTGGTTTACAGGGGAGAGACCCAGTACTTC,once,TRBV7-7,TRBJ2-5,TRBD1
CASSLLGGGPQETQYF,TGTGCCAGCAGCTTGTTGGGGGGGGGCCCACAAGAGACCCAGTACTTC,once,TRBV5-8,TRBJ2-5,NA
CATSRGIVPDTQYF,TGTGCTACTTCGCGCGGGATCGTCCCGGATACGCAGTATTTT,NA,TRBV12-5,TRBJ2-3,NA
CSVEESANTEAFF,TGCAGCGTTGAAGAAAGTGCGAACACTGAAGCTTTCTTT,once,TRBV29-1,TRBJ1-1,NA
CASSYPGQRLFF,TGTGCCAGCAGTTATCCGGGACAGCGGCTGTTTTTT,NA,TRBV27,TRBJ1-4,TRBD1
CASSLVGARTLF,TGTGCCAGCAGCTTGGTTGGGGCTCGTACACTCTTC,NA,TRBV5-4,TRBJ2-1,NA
CASSVGGRKGNTIYF,TGTGCCAGCAGTGTGGGGGGGCGGAAAGGAAACACCATATATTTT,NA,TRBV28,TRBJ1-3,NA
CASSQDTPSFSGNTIYF,TGCGCCAGCAGCCAAGACACTCCTTCTTTCTCTGGAAACACCATATATTTT,NA,TRBV4-1,TRBJ1-3,NA
CASSYSSPRAHYEQYF,TGTGCCAGCAGTTACTCTTCCCCTCGGGCCCACTACGAGCAGTACTTC,NA,TRBV6-5,TRBJ2-7,NA
CSVDRWSEQFF,TGCAGCGTTGACAGGTGGTCGGAGCAGTTCTTC,NA,TRBV29-1,TRBJ2-1,NA
CASSMWTRSSYEQYF,TGTGCCAGCAGCATGTGGACTCGGAGCTCCTACGAGCAGTACTTC,NA,TRBV21-1,TRBJ2-7,NA
CASSFSGGGTGELFF,TGTGCCAGCAGCTTCAGCGGAGGAGGGACCGGGGAGCTGTTTTTT,few,TRBV7-3,TRBJ2-2,NA
CASSYAAANQPQHF,TGTGCCAGCAGTTACGCAGCGGCAAATCAGCCCCAGCATTTT,NA,TRBV6-5,TRBJ1-5,NA
CASRARGEQYF,TGTGCCAGCCGAGCCAGAGGCGAGCAGTACTTC,NA,TRBV27,TRBJ2-7,NA
CSVEGGPETQYF,TGCAGCGTTGAGGGGGGCCCAGAGACCCAGTACTTC,NA,TRBV29-1,TRBJ2-5,NA
CASSQGNSNYGYTF,TGTGCCAGCAGTCAAGGAAACTCTAACTATGGCTACACCTTC,NA,TRBV6-5,TRBJ1-2,NA
CASRDLRGRSYEQYF,TGTGCCAGCAGAGATCTCAGGGGGAGGTCCTACGAGCAGTACTTC,NA,TRBV27,TRBJ2-7,NA
CASSFRLAGEVFF,TGTGCCAGCAGCTTCCGACTAGCGGGAGAGGTGTTCTTC,NA,TRBV7-9,TRBJ2-1,TRBD2
CASSLGQVLNEQFF,TGTGCCAGCAGTCTAGGACAGGTCCTTAATGAGCAGTTCTTC,NA,TRBV28,TRBJ2-1,TRBD1
CASSESLVGSHYF,TGCGCCAGCAGTGAGAGCCTGGTGGGGAGTCACTACTTC,NA,TRBV10-1,TRBJ2-7,NA
CASSLGLAGGKSTDTQYF,TGTGCCAGCAGCTTGGGACTAGCGGGAGGGAAGAGCACAGATACGCAGTATTTT,NA,TRBV5-6,TRBJ2-3,TRBD2